This T cell receptor beta chain was captured by sequencing in a study of blood T cell repertoires in COVID-19. Study-wide background: Sites across the United States, Italy and Spain contributed samples from acute and convalescent COVID-19. The cDNA or gDNA used as material had been derived from T cells, B-cell-depleted T cells, or PBMCs.

In the original analysis: Nucleated cell number was recorded as an estimate derived from reference gene primer amplification. Only in-frame clones appear in the TCRdb table, and some are missing; sequencing was by immunoSEQ multiplex PCR. The V and J calls and the clone size are those of that table, but D and trimming were determined from the DNA. There are about 71,000 clones in the sample; 70% to 90% occur only once, and just under 2% lies in the top ten. Germline values: CDR1 SGHRS, CDR2 YFSETQ. Trimming removed 4 bases from V and 0 bases from J, with 7 bases in between. CDR3 length: 13 amino acids.

The origin of this receptor is a man aged 25-45 years with acute or convalescent COVID-19. The material sequenced was peripheral blood. This rearrangement joins TRBV5-1 to TRBJ1-2; no clear D gene. CDR3 residues: CASSPAANYGYTF. As DNA, the CDR3 is TGCGCCAGCAGCCCAGCGGCTAACTATGGCTACACCTTC.